The clone carrying this T cell receptor (beta chain) was counted a few times. Its antigen is still unknown. V shed 7 bases, J shed 6 bases, and the junction held 4 bases outside the gene matches. The CDR3 is made up of 13 amino acids. This sample was taken from a study of T cell repertoires in cytomegalovirus infection. Overall study: In public TCR beta signatures, there were indications of both CMV infection and matching HLA type.

TCRdb called the reads again in MiXCR, with one record for every CDR3 protein. The table records 350,000 to 450,000 distinct CDR3 sequences, about a sixth of them present only once. Points from the study as a whole: Cumulative public TCR beta family frequency identified CMV carriers with the relevant HLA. Predominance within the ex vivo response was attributable to HLA-C-restricted CMV-specific TCR beta clonotypes.

The specimen sequenced was PBMCs. V is TRBV12-3 or TRBV12-4 and J is TRBJ2-1; the match to TRBD1 covers 9 bases. This TCR was recovered from a human donor in good health (CMV status not recorded). Some clones in this sample may be carry-over from other donors' samples. This CDR3 reads CASTLGQGNEQFF. DNA of the CDR3: TGTGCCAGCACCCTGGGACAGGGCAATGAGCAGTTCTTC.